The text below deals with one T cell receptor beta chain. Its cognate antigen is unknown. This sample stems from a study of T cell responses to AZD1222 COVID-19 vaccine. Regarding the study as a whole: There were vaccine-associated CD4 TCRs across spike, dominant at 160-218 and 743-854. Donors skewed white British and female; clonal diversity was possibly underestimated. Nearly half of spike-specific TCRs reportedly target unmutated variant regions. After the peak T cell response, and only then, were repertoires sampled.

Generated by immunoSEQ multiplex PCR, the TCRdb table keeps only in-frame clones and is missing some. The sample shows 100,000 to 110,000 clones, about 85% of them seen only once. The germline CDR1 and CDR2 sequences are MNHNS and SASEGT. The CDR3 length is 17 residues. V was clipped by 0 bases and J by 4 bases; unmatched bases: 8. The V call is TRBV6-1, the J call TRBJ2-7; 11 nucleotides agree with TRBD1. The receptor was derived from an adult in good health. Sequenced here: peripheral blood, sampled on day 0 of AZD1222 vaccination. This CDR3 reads CASSEAITGTGGYEQYF. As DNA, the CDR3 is TGTGCCAGCAGTGAAGCGATAACAGGGACAGGGGGATACGAGCAGTACTTC.